This T cell receptor (beta chain) was sequenced for a study of control samples from healthy donors and cancer patients. The data were produced by immunoSEQ multiplex PCR, yet TCRdb's version contains in-frame clones alone and is incomplete. The profile shows under 65,000 clones, approximately 90% of them singletons. Germline loops: CDR1 LGHDT, CDR2 YNNKEL (reference sequence). CDR3 length: 15 residues. The V and J ends lost 4 bases and 3 bases respectively, with 12 bases between them. The TCR sequence derives from a man aged 30 to 39 with colorectal cancer. Sequencing was carried out using PBMCs. The chain carries TRBV3-1 (or the pseudogene TRBV3-2) and TRBJ1-4, with a tentative D call TRBD1 (6 bases). The CDR3 nucleotides read TGTGCCAGCAGCCCCGGGGGGGGGCCTAATGAAAAACTGTTTTTT. Protein product: CASSPGGGPNEKLFF.